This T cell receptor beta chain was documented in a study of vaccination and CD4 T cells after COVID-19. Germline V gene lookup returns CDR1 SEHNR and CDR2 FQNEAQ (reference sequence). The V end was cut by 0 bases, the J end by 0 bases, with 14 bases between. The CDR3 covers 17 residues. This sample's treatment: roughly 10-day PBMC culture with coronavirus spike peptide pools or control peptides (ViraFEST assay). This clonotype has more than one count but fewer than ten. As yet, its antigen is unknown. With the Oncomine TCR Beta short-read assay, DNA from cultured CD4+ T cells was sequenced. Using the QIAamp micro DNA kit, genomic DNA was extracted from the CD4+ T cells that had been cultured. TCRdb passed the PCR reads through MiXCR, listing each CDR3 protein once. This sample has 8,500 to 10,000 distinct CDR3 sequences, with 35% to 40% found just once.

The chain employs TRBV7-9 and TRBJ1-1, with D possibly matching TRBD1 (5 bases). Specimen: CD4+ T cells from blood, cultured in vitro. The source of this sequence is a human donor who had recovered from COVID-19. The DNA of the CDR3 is TGTGCCAGCAGCTTAGCAAACGGGGGTGGGATGAACACTGAAGCTTTCTTT. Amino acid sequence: CASSLANGGGMNTEAFF.